This T cell receptor beta chain was captured in a study of blood T cell repertoires in COVID-19. CDR3 length: 15 amino acids. V shed 5 bases, J shed 0 bases, and the junction held 5 bases outside the gene matches. Germline-derived CDR1 and CDR2 are SGHAT and FQDESV (reference sequence). Clones were sequenced by immunoSEQ multiplex PCR, and TCRdb holds only the in-frame ones, with some missing. The sample shows approximately 270,000 clones, 90% of them seen only once. V and J are TRBV11-1 and TRBJ2-7; 9 bases match TRBD2. The sequenced sample was PBMCs or T cells enriched from blood (not recorded which). This TCR came from a young woman with acute COVID-19. CDR3 in amino acids: CASSISGSGSYEQYF. CDR3 nucleotide sequence: TGTGCCAGCAGCATTAGCGGGAGTGGCTCCTACGAGCAGTACTTC.